These T cell receptor beta chains were read from a single sample in a study of blood T cell repertoires in COVID-19. Clones were sequenced by immunoSEQ multiplex PCR, and TCRdb holds only the in-frame ones, with some missing. The sample yields around 56,000 clones, 90% seen once. The sample taken for sequencing was peripheral blood. These receptors were obtained from a man older than 75 with acute or convalescent COVID-19. Both conserved end residues are part of each CDR3. D genes are given only for firm matches. Size values are once, few and many counts, or a class for expanded clones, and some rows have none.

v_call,d_call,clone_size,j_call,cdr3_nt,cdr3_aa
TRBV5-1,TRBD1,NA,TRBJ2-1,TGCGCCAGCAGCTTACAGGGGAGCTCCTACAATGAGCAGTTCTTC,CASSLQGSSYNEQFF
TRBV6-5,NA,NA,TRBJ2-3,TGTGCCAGCAGTACAGGAACAGATACGCAGTATTTT,CASSTGTDTQYF
TRBV19,NA,few,TRBJ1-2,TGTGCCAGTAGTATCGGAGGGGAAGGGAACTATGGCTACACCTTC,CASSIGGEGNYGYTF
TRBV19,TRBD2,NA,TRBJ2-5,TGTGCCAGTAGGGACTGGACTAGCTCGGGGGAGACCCAGTACTTC,CASRDWTSSGETQYF
TRBV6-5,TRBD1,NA,TRBJ2-1,TGTGCCAGCACCGGACAGGGGGCGCTTAATGAGCAGTTCTTC,CASTGQGALNEQFF
TRBV19,NA,NA,TRBJ2-2,TGTGCCAGTAGTCCTCCCCAGGGGTGGAGGGAGCTGTTTTTT,CASSPPQGWRELFF
TRBV7-6,TRBD2,NA,TRBJ2-5,TGTGCCAGCAGCCAAATTAGCGGGGGAGAGACCCAGTACTTC,CASSQISGGETQYF
TRBV5-1,NA,NA,TRBJ1-3,TGCGCCAGCAGGCAGGAATTAACCGGAAACACCATATATTTT,CASRQELTGNTIYF
TRBV6-5,TRBD1,NA,TRBJ2-1,TGTGCCAGCAGTCAACAGGGGTCCTACAATGAGCAGTTCTTC,CASSQQGSYNEQFF
TRBV7-9,NA,once,TRBJ2-7,TGTGCCAGCAGCTTAGGGCCGGCAGAGGCCTACGAGCAGTACTTC,CASSLGPAEAYEQYF
TRBV11-2,TRBD2,NA,TRBJ2-5,TGTGCCAGCAGCCCGGGAGGCCACCTACAAGAGACCCAGTACTTC,CASSPGGHLQETQYF
TRBV6-5,NA,NA,TRBJ1-1,TGTGCCAGCAGTCCCAGACCGGGACAACAAGCTTTCTTT,CASSPRPGQQAFF
TRBV7-8,NA,NA,TRBJ2-7,TGTGCCAGCAGCTCAGGGGTGGGCGAGCAGTACTTC,CASSSGVGEQYF
TRBV25-1,TRBD1,NA,TRBJ1-3,TGTGCCAGCAGTCCGGACAGGGGTTCTGGAAACACCATATATTTT,CASSPDRGSGNTIYF
TRBV29-1,TRBD1,NA,TRBJ1-1,TGCAGCGTTGTATTGGGACAGGTGAACACTGAAGCTTTCTTT,CSVVLGQVNTEAFF
TRBV7-2,TRBD1,NA,TRBJ2-7,TGTGCCAGCAGGTCGGGACAGCGGTACGAGCAGTACTTC,CASRSGQRYEQYF
TRBV7-9,NA,once,TRBJ2-7,TGTGCCAGCAGCCCCCTCACGGCAGGGCCCAAAAACTTC,CASSPLTAGPKNF
TRBV18,TRBD1,NA,TRBJ2-1,TGTGCCAGCTCACCCCTCGGGACAGGGTACAATGAGCAGTTCTTC,CASSPLGTGYNEQFF
TRBV5-1,TRBD2,NA,TRBJ2-7,TGCGCCAGCAGCATGACTAGCGGGGGGACCCACGAGCAGTACTTC,CASSMTSGGTHEQYF
TRBV19,TRBD1,NA,TRBJ2-7,TGTGCCAGTAGCTCCGGGACAGGGACCTACGAGCAGTACTTC,CASSSGTGTYEQYF
TRBV7-9,NA,NA,TRBJ1-6,TGTGCCAGCAGCTATGGGAGAGAGAATTCACCCCTCCACTTT,CASSYGRENSPLHF
TRBV6-5,TRBD1,NA,TRBJ2-5,TGTGCCAGCAGACGACAGGGGAGGCGAGAGACCCAGTACTTC,CASRRQGRRETQYF
TRBV28,TRBD1,NA,TRBJ1-1,TGTGCCGTATACCCGGGACAGCTCCCCACTGAAGCTTTCTTT,CAVYPGQLPTEAFF
TRBV19,NA,NA,TRBJ1-1,TGTGCCAGTAGTCCACGGACAGCCGAAGCTTTCTTT,CASSPRTAEAFF
TRBV5-1,TRBD2,NA,TRBJ2-2,TGCGCCAGCAGCCCCGGGACTAGCGGGTTAACCGGGGAGCTGTTTTTT,CASSPGTSGLTGELFF
TRBV5-8,TRBD1,NA,TRBJ2-5,TGTGCCAGCAGCTTGGGGCCCGACAGGGTCCGGGAGACCCAGTACTTC,CASSLGPDRVRETQYF
TRBV7-8,NA,NA,TRBJ1-1,TGTGCCAGCAGCTTAGACCAGGGGCGAGTGAACACTGAAGCTTTCTTT,CASSLDQGRVNTEAFF
TRBV28,NA,NA,TRBJ1-6,TGTGCCAGCAGGGCAGGCGGGGGTAATTCACCCCTCCACTTT,CASRAGGGNSPLHF
TRBV5-1,NA,NA,TRBJ2-7,TGCGCCAGCAGTCGGCCCGGGGGAGCCGAGCAGTACTTC,CASSRPGGAEQYF
TRBV2,NA,NA,TRBJ1-5,TGTGCCAGCAGTGAAGGGGGCAGAAGGAGCAATCAGCCCCAGCATTTT,CASSEGGRRSNQPQHF
TRBV5-5,TRBD1,NA,TRBJ1-5,TGTGCCAGTCAGGGGGCATTAGAACAGCCCCAGCATTTT,CASQGALEQPQHF
TRBV29-1,NA,NA,TRBJ2-7,TGCAGCGTCTGTACAGGGGGAGGGACCTCCTACGAGCAGTACTTC,CSVCTGGGTSYEQYF
TRBV27,NA,NA,TRBJ2-7,TGTGCCAGCAGTTTTAGGGGCCGGTCGGAAGGATCTAGGGCCTACGAGCAGTACTTC,CASSFRGRSEGSRAYEQYF
TRBV5-1,NA,few,TRBJ1-6,TGCGCCAGCAGCGGAGGAGATACTCCCTATAATTCACCCCTCCACTTT,CASSGGDTPYNSPLHF
TRBV12-3/TRBV12-4,NA,NA,TRBJ2-2,TGTGCCAGCAGAAGACAGAACACCGGGGAGCTGTTTTTT,CASRRQNTGELFF
TRBV18,TRBD1,once,TRBJ2-5,TGTGCCAGCTCACGGACAGGGGACCGGGAGACCCAGTACTTC,CASSRTGDRETQYF
TRBV5-6,TRBD1,NA,TRBJ2-7,TGTGCCAGCAGCGCCCTGGTAGGGACAGGGGGCTTTTACGAGCAGTACTTC,CASSALVGTGGFYEQYF
TRBV3-1/TRBV3-2,NA,NA,TRBJ2-1,TGTGCCAGCAGCCCTCCAGGGCCCAGCTTTAATGAGCAGTTCTTC,CASSPPGPSFNEQFF
TRBV25-1,NA,NA,TRBJ2-7,TGTGCCAGCAGTGAACTGGGGCAGGGGGGTTCCTACGAGCAGTACTTC,CASSELGQGGSYEQYF
TRBV9,TRBD1,NA,TRBJ2-2,TGTGCCAGCAGCGTGGGACAGCCCACCGGGGAGCTGTTTTTT,CASSVGQPTGELFF
TRBV12-3/TRBV12-4,NA,NA,TRBJ2-3,TGTGCCAGCAGCCGTCTCACAGATACGCAGTATTTT,CASSRLTDTQYF
TRBV9,NA,NA,TRBJ1-4,TGTGCCAGCAGCGCGGAGGGGAGTACGGGTGAAAAACTGTTTTTT,CASSAEGSTGEKLFF
TRBV5-8,NA,NA,TRBJ1-6,TGTGCCAGCAGCTTGGGACAGAATAATTCACCCCTCCACTTT,CASSLGQNNSPLHF
TRBV18,NA,NA,TRBJ1-5,TGTGCCAGCTCGTCAGGGTCCCCTCAGCCCCAGCATTTT,CASSSGSPQPQHF
TRBV30,TRBD2,NA,TRBJ2-3,TGTGCCTGGTCGAGCGGGGGGGCGACAGATACGCAGTATTTT,CAWSSGGATDTQYF
TRBV30,NA,NA,TRBJ2-7,TGTGCCTGGAGTGTAGGGGCAGGAGCCTACGAGCAGTACTTC,CAWSVGAGAYEQYF
TRBV5-1,NA,NA,TRBJ1-3,TGCGCCAGCAGCTTGGGACAGAACTCTGGAAACACCATATATTTT,CASSLGQNSGNTIYF
TRBV5-6,TRBD1,NA,TRBJ1-1,TGTGCCAGCAGCAAGGGACAGGGGGATGTAGCTTTCTTT,CASSKGQGDVAFF
TRBV3-1/TRBV3-2,TRBD2,NA,TRBJ2-1,TGTGCCAGCAGCCAAGATAGGCTAGCGGGGTCAGAGCAGTTCTTC,CASSQDRLAGSEQFF
TRBV12-3/TRBV12-4,TRBD2,few,TRBJ2-3,TGTGCCAGCAGATCCGGGACTAGCGGACAGCAGTATTTT,CASRSGTSGQQYF
TRBV7-2,NA,NA,TRBJ2-7,TGTGCCAGCAGCCCCAAAGAGGCGGGGTATCCGTTCTCCTACGAGCAGTACTTC,CASSPKEAGYPFSYEQYF
TRBV6-6,NA,NA,TRBJ2-2,TGTGCCAGCAGCTCGAACACCGGGGAGCTGTTTTTT,CASSSNTGELFF
TRBV5-1,TRBD1,NA,TRBJ2-7,TGCGCCAGCAGCTTGGGGGGGACAGGGCCCTACGAGCAGTACTTC,CASSLGGTGPYEQYF
TRBV3-1/TRBV3-2,NA,NA,TRBJ1-5,TGTGCCAGCAGCCAACAGAGGAATCAGCCCCAGCATTTT,CASSQQRNQPQHF
TRBV2,TRBD2,NA,TRBJ2-1,TGTGCCAGCAGTGAACGGGGGGGATACAATGAGCAGTTCTTC,CASSERGGYNEQFF
TRBV3-1/TRBV3-2,NA,once,TRBJ2-7,TGTGCCAGCAGCCAAGGGGTCACCCCAGCGACCGAGCAGTACTTC,CASSQGVTPATEQYF
TRBV5-1,TRBD1,NA,TRBJ1-2,TGCGCCAGCAGCATCCGGGACAGGGACTATGGCTACACCTTC,CASSIRDRDYGYTF